A single sample gave rise to the 4 T cell receptor beta chains below, sequenced in a study of blood T cells in healthy people across ages (dated by TCRdb to 2015 to 2017). Library prep was done by 5' RACE. Sequenced on an Illumina HiSeq 2500. A second roughly 7 to 11 cycle PCR used a sample-barcoded 5' primer and a J-beta primer mix. Clones were called with MiXCR by TCRdb after fastp trimmed the public reads at Q25, and only in-frame beta chains were retained. Rows with a matching CDR3 protein are joined into one entry that keeps the most common DNA and genes. The sample contains 850,000 to 1,000,000 distinct CDR3 sequences, roughly 43% of them found a single time. Of the sample, over 10% falls within the top ten clones. What was sequenced was blood. These TCRs come from a man aged 30 to 39 in good health.

Details on this clonotype: Given a much more abundant clone one base away, this may be a read error. The J gene is TRBJ2-4, the V gene TRBV3-1; D unclear. Germline values: CDR1 LGHDT, CDR2 YNNKEL (reference sequence). The CDR3 totals 15 residues. The CDR3 bases are TGTGCCTGCAGCCAAGAAGGGAACCTCAAAAACATTCAGTACTTC. Amino acids: CACSQEGNLKNIQYF.

This clonotype has ten or more counts. The J gene is TRBJ2-3, the V gene TRBV6-5; D is perhaps TRBD1 (6 bases). Germline V gene lookup returns CDR1 MNHEY and CDR2 SVGAGI. The V gene lost 2 bases and the J gene lost 4 bases, with 13 bases spanning the gap. The CDR3 runs to 15 residues. The CDR3 region has the DNA TGTGCCAGCAGTTACGGCGTAGAGGGGGCAGATACGCAGTATTTT. Its translation: CASSYGVEGADTQYF.

This clonotype has only a few counts. The chain employs TRBV20-1 and TRBJ2-7; D is possibly TRBD1 (5 bases). Trimming took 5 bases from V and 5 from J, leaving 22 bases between them. Germline loops: CDR1 DFQATT, CDR2 SNEGSKA (reference sequence). CDR3 length: 15 amino acids. DNA for the CDR3: TGCAGTGCTCCAGACGGAGCAGGGCTTTTTGACGAGCAGTACTTC. This translates into CSAPDGAGLFDEQYF.

The DNA of the CDR3 is TGTGCCAGCAGTGTGTCAGGGGGAGGCACTGAAGCTTTCTTT. Residues: CASSVSGGGTEAFF. The chain combines TRBV2 with TRBJ1-1, with 7 bases aligning to TRBD1. The V segment lost 4 bases and the J segment 4 bases; nucleotides outside the gene matches: 6. The CDR3 runs to 14 residues. CDR1 and CDR2 from the germline V gene are SNHLY and FYNNEI.